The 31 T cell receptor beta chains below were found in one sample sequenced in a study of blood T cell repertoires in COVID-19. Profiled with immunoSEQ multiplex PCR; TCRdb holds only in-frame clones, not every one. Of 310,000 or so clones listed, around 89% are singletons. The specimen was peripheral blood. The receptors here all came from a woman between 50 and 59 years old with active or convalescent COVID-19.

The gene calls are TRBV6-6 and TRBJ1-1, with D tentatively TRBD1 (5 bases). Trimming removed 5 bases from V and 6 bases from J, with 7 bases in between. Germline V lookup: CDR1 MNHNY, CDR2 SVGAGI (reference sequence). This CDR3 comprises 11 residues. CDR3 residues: CASSVGPEAFF. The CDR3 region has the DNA TGTGCCAGCAGTGTGGGGCCTGAAGCTTTCTTT.

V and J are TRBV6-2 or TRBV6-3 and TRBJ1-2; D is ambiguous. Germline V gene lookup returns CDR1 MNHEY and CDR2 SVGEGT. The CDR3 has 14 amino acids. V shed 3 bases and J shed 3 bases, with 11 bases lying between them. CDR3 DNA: TGTGCCAGCAGTTATGTTCGGGGAGACTATGGCTACACCTTC. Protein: CASSYVRGDYGYTF.

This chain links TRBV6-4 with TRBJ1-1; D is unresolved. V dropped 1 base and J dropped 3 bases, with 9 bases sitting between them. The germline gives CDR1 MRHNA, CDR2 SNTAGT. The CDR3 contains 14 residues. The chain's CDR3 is CASSDLRADTEAFF. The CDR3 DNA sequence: TGTGCCAGCAGTGACTTGAGGGCAGACACTGAAGCTTTCTTT.

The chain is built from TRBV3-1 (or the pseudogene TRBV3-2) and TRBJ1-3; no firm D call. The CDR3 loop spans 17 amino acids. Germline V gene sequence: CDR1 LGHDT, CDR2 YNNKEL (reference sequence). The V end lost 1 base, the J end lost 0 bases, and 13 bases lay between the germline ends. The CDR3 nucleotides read TGTGCCAGCAGCCAAGGTCCGGCAGGCCTCTCTGGAAACACCATATATTTT. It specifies CASSQGPAGLSGNTIYF.

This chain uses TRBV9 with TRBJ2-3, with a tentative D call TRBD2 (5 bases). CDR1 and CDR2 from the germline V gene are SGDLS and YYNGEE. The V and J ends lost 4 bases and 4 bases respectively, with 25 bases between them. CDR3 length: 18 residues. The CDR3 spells CASSPQLASPTIPDTQYF. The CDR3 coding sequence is TGTGCCAGCAGCCCCCAGCTGGCTAGCCCTACAATCCCAGATACGCAGTATTTT.

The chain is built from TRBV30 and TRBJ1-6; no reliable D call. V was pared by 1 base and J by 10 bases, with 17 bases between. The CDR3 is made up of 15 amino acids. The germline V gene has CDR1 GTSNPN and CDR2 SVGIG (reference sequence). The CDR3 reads CAWSALWELGSPLHF. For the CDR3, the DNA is TGTGCCTGGAGTGCCCTCTGGGAGTTAGGATCACCCCTCCACTTT.

In DNA, the CDR3 is TGCGCCAGCAGCCAAGAAGGAGTTGGGGAGCTGTTTTTT. It is translated as CASSQEGVGELFF. V gene TRBV4-3 combines with J gene TRBJ2-2; D is undetermined. CDR1 is LGHNA, CDR2 YSLEER, per germline. V was trimmed by 0 bases and J by 8 bases, leaving 7 bases between them. The CDR3 is made up of 13 amino acids.

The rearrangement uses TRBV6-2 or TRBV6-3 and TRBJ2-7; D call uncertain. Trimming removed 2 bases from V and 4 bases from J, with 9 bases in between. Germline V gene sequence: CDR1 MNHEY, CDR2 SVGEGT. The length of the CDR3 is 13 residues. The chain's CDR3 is CASSYDRWYEQYF. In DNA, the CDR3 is TGTGCCAGCAGTTACGATAGATGGTACGAGCAGTACTTC.

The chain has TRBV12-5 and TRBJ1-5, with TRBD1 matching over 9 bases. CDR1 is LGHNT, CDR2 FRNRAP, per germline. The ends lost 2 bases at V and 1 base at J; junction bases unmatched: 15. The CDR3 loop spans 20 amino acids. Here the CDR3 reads CASGLYLSGQGYPSNQPQHF. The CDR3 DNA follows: TGTGCTAGTGGTTTGTACTTATCGGGACAGGGCTACCCCAGCAATCAGCCCCAGCATTTT.

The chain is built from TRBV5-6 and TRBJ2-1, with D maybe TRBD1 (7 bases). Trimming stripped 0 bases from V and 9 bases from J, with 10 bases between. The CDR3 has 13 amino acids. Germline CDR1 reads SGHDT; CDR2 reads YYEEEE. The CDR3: CASSLGQGGEQFF. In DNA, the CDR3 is TGTGCCAGCAGCTTGGGACAGGGAGGTGAGCAGTTCTTC.

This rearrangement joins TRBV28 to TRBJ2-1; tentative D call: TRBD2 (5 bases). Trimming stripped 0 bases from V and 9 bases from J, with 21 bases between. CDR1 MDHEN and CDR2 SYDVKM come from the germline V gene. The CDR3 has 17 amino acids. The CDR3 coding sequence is TGTGCCAGCAGTTTATGGGTGGCGGCCCCCCGGGGTGGTGAGCAGTTCTTC. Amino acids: CASSLWVAAPRGGEQFF.

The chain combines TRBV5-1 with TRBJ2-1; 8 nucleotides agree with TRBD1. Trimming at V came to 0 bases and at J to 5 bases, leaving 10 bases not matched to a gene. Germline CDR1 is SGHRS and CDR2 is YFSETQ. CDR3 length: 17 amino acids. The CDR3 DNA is TGCGCCAGCAGCTTGGCTCCCAACAGGGGGAGTGACAATGAGCAGTTCTTC. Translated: CASSLAPNRGSDNEQFF.

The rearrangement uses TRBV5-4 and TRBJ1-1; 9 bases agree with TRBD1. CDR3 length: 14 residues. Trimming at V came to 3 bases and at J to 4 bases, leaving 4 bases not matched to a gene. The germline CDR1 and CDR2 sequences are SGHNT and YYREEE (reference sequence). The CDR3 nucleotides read TGTGCCAGCAGCTCAAGGACAGGGGTCACTGAAGCTTTCTTT. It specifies CASSSRTGVTEAFF.

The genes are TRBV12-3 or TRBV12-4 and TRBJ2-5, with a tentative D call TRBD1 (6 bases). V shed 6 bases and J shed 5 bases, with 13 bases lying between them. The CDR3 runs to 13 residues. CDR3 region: CASSQGLRETQYF. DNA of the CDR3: TGTGCCAGCAGCCAGGGGTTGCGGGAGACCCAGTACTTC.

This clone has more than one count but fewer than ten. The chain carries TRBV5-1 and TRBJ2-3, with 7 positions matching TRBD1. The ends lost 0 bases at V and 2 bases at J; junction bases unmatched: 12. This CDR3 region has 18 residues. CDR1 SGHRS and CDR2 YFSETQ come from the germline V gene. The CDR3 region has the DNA TGCGCCAGCAGCTTGGGCAGGGGGATTGAGGCCTACACAGATACGCAGTATTTT. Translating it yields CASSLGRGIEAYTDTQYF.

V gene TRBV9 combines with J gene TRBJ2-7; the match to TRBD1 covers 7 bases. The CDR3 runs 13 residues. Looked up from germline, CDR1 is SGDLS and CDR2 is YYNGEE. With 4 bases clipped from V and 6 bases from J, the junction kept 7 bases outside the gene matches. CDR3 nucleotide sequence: TGTGCCAGCAGCAACCGACAGGGTGGCGAGCAGTACTTC. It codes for CASSNRQGGEQYF.

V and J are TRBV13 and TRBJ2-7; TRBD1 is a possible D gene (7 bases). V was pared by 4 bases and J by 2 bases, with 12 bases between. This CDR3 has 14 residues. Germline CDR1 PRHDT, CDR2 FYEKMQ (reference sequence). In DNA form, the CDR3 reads TGTGCCAGCAGCTCCCGCGGGACAGCCTACGAGCAGTACTTC. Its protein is CASSSRGTAYEQYF.

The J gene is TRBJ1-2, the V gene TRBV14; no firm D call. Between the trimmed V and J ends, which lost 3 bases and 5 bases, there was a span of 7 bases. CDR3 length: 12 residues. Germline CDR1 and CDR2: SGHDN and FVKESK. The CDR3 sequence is CASSQTGYGYTF. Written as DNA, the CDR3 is TGTGCCAGCAGCCAGACGGGGTATGGCTACACCTTC.

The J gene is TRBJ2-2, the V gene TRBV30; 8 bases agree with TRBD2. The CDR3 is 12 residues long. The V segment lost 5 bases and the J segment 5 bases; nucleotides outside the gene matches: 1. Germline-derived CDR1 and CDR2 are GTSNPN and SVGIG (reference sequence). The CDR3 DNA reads TGTGCCTGGGCGGGGGGAACCGGGGAGCTGTTTTTT. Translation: CAWAGGTGELFF.

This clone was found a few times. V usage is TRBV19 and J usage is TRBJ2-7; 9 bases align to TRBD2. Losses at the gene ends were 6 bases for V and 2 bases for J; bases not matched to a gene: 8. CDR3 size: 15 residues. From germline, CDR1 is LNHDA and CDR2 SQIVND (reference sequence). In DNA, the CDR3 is TGTGCCAGTAGGGTAGCGGGAGCGAACACCTACGAGCAGTACTTC. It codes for CASRVAGANTYEQYF.

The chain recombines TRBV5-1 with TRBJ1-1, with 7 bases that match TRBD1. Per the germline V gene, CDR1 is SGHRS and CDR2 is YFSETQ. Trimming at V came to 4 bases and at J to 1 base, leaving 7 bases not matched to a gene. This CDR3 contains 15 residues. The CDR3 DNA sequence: TGCGCCAGCAGCGCCGGGACAGTTGCGAACACTGAAGCTTTCTTT. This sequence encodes CASSAGTVANTEAFF. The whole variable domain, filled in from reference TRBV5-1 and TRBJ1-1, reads KAGVTQTPRYLIKTRGQQVTLSCSPISGHRSVSWYQQTPGQGLQFLFEYFSETQRNKGNFPGRFSGRQFSNSRSEMNVSTLELGDSALYLCASSAGTVANTEAFFGQGTRLTVV.

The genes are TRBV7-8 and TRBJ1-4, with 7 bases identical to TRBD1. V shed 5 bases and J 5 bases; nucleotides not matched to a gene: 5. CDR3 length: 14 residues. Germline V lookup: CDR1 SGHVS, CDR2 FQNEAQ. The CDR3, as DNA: TGTGCCAGCAGCCCGGACAGGTTGAATGAAAAACTGTTTTTT. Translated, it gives CASSPDRLNEKLFF. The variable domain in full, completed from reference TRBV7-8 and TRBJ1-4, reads GAGVSQSPRYKVAKRGQDVALRCDPISGHVSLFWYQQALGQGPEFLTYFQNEAQLDKSGLPSDRFFAERPEGSVSTLKIQRTQQEDSAVYLCASSPDRLNEKLFFGSGTQLSVL.

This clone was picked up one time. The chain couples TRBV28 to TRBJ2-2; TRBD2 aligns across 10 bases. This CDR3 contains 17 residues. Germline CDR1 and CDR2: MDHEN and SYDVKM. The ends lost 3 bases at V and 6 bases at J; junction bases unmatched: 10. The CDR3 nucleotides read TGTGCCAGCAGTTTCCCCAAGCGGGAGGGCCTCGCCGGGGAGCTGTTTTTT. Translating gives CASSFPKREGLAGELFF.

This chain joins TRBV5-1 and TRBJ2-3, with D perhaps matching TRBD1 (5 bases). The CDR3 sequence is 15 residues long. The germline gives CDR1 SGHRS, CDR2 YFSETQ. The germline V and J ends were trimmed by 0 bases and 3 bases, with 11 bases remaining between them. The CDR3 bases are TGCGCCAGCAGCTTGGCCCTCAGGGTAACAGATACGCAGTATTTT. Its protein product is CASSLALRVTDTQYF.

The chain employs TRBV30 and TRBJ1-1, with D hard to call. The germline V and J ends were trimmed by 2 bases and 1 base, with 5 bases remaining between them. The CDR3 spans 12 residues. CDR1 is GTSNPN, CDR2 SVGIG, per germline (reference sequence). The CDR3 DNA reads TGTGCCTGGAGTCGAGAGAACACTGAAGCTTTCTTT. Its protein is CAWSRENTEAFF.

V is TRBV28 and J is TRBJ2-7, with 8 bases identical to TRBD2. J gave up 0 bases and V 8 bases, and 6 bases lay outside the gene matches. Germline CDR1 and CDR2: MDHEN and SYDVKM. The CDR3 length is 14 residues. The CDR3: CASAIAGSSYEQYF. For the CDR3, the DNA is TGTGCCAGCGCAATAGCGGGAAGCTCCTACGAGCAGTACTTC.

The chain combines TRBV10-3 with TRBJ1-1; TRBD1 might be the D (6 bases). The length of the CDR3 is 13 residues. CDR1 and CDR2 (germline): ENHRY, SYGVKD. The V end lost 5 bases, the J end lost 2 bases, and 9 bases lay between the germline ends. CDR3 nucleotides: TGTGCCATCAGTAGGACAGATAACACTGAAGCTTTCTTT. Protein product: CAISRTDNTEAFF.

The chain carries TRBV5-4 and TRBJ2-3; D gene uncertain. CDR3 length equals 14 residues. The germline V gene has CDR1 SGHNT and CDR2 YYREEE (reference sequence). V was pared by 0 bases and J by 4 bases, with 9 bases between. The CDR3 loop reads CASSLAVVPDTQYF. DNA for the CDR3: TGTGCCAGCAGCTTGGCGGTAGTTCCAGATACGCAGTATTTT.

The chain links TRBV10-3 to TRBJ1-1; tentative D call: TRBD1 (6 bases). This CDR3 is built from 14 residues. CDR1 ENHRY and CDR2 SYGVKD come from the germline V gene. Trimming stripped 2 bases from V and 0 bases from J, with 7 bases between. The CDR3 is CAISEDRLNTEAFF. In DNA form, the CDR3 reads TGTGCCATCAGTGAGGACAGGTTGAACACTGAAGCTTTCTTT.

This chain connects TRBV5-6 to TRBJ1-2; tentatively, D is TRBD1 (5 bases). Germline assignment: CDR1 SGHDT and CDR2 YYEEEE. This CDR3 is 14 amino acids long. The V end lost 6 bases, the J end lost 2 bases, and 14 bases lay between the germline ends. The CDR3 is CASIHPAGNYGYTF. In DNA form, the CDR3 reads TGTGCCAGCATCCACCCCGCAGGGAACTATGGCTACACCTTC.

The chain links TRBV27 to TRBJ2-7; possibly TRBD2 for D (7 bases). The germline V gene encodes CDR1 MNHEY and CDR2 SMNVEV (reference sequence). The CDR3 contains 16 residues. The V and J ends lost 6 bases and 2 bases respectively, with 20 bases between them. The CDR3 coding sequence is TGTGCCAGCAGACCATGGGGGGGGCAGGGCCCCTACGAGCAGTACTTC. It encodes CASRPWGGQGPYEQYF.